The clone carrying this TCR beta chain appeared a few times. Per the authors' pipeline: Quantification of nucleated cells was approximated via reference gene primer amplification. Sequencing was performed with immunoSEQ multiplex PCR; in TCRdb, only in-frame clones are kept and a portion is missing. For V, J and clone size, that table is used; D and trimming come from the DNA. The sample records over 150,000 clones, about 90% being singletons. These data are taken from a study of blood T cell repertoires in COVID-19. Whole-study context: Some COVID-19 samples were acute and others convalescent; all came from the United States, Italy and Spain. The analysed material was cDNA or gDNA that came from T cells, B-cell-depleted T cells, or PBMCs.

Sequenced sample: peripheral blood. The TCR originated in a man in his fifties or sixties with acute or convalescent COVID-19.

The CDR3 nucleotides read TGCAGCGTCCCCCGGGGACAGGGGTCCCTACCCTCCTATGGCTACACCTTC. It yields the protein CSVPRGQGSLPSYGYTF. This chain joins TRBV29-1 and TRBJ1-2; the match to TRBD1 covers 10 bases. Losses at the gene ends were 6 bases for V and 4 bases for J; bases not matched to a gene: 17. The CDR3 has 17 residues. In germline, CDR1 is SQVTM, CDR2 ANQGSEA.